The 14 T cell receptor beta chains presented below share a single source sample, sequenced in a study of cytomegalovirus exposure and HLA in healthy donors. Primers for the PCR totalled 60 Vbeta and 13 Jbeta. The table came from immunoSEQ multiplex PCR; TCRdb's copy has only in-frame clones and leaves some out. The sample lists about 60,000 clones, around 80% occurring once. The sequencing input was PBMCs. Receptors originate from a male donor in good health and CMV-seronegative.

As DNA, the CDR3 is TGTGCCAGCAGTGAAACAGGTGGCGATGGCTACACCTTC. Amino acids: CASSETGGDGYTF. V usage is TRBV6-1 and J usage is TRBJ1-2; D possibly corresponds to TRBD1 (5 bases). The germline CDR1 and CDR2 sequences are MNHNS and SASEGT. Trimming removed 2 bases at V and 6 bases at J, with 10 bases between. The CDR3 totals 13 residues.

The genes are TRBV30 and TRBJ2-7; 14 bases map to TRBD2. Germline-derived CDR1 and CDR2 are GTSNPN and SVGIG (reference sequence). V lost 3 bases, J lost 6 bases, and 7 bases stayed unmatched. The CDR3 is made up of 15 amino acids. The CDR3 spells CAWRTSGGAQGEQYF. CDR3 DNA: TGTGCCTGGAGGACTAGCGGGGGGGCCCAGGGCGAGCAGTACTTC.

The rearrangement links TRBV13 to TRBJ2-3; TRBD2 aligns across 8 bases. The CDR3 covers 15 residues. Per the germline V gene, CDR1 is PRHDT and CDR2 is FYEKMQ (reference sequence). Losses at the gene ends were 2 bases for V and 6 bases for J; bases not matched to a gene: 7. CDR3: CASSLSRGLGDTQYF. In nucleotides, the CDR3 is TGTGCCAGCAGCTTAAGTCGGGGACTAGGGGATACGCAGTATTTT.

V gene TRBV7-2 combines with J gene TRBJ2-1, with 8 bases matching TRBD2. This CDR3 is 14 amino acids long. Germline V CDR1 and CDR2: SGHTA, FQGNSA. V trimming: 6 bases; J trimming: 10 bases; junction bases outside the gene matches: 11. The CDR3 sequence is CASRLNRGGEEQFF. CDR3 sequence (DNA): TGTGCCAGCAGGTTAAATCGGGGGGGAGAGGAGCAGTTCTTC. Combining the CDR3 with reference TRBV7-2 and TRBJ2-1 gives the whole variable domain GAGVSQSPSNKVTEKGKDVELRCDPISGHTALYWYRQSLGQGLEFLIYFQGNSAPDKSGLPSDRFSAERTGGSVSTLTIQRTQQEDSAVYLCASRLNRGGEEQFFGPGTRLTVL.

This clone was found a few times. This sequence joins TRBV9 and TRBJ2-2; 9 nucleotides line up with TRBD2. The CDR3 runs 15 residues. Germline CDR1 reads SGDLS; CDR2 reads YYNGEE. V shed 0 bases and J 5 bases; nucleotides not matched to a gene: 2. The CDR3, as DNA: TGTGCCAGCAGCGTAGAAACTAGCGGGACCGGGGAGCTGTTTTTT. Protein: CASSVETSGTGELFF.

The V call is TRBV7-2, the J call TRBJ1-1; 7 bases agree with TRBD1. The CDR3 extends over 13 amino acids. V was clipped by 1 base and J by 7 bases; unmatched bases: 3. CDR1 is SGHTA, CDR2 FQGNSA, per germline. In DNA form, the CDR3 reads TGTGCCAGCAGCTTAGGACAGGGTCTTGAAGCTTTCTTT. It is translated as CASSLGQGLEAFF.

This sequence joins TRBV5-5 and TRBJ1-1; D is perhaps TRBD1 (6 bases). The germline CDR1 and CDR2 sequences are SGHKS and YYEKEE (reference sequence). This CDR3 has 14 amino acids. Trimming took off 4 bases at V and 11 bases at J, with 21 bases between the two ends. CDR3 DNA: TGTGCCAGCAGCCAGCCGGGACACCGGTGGGGGGCTTTCTTT. Protein product: CASSQPGHRWGAFF.

This chain uses TRBV18 with TRBJ2-1; tentative D call: TRBD2 (5 bases). Germline lookup yields CDR1 KGHSH and CDR2 LQKENI. The CDR3 runs to 16 residues. V gave up 3 bases and J gave up 7 bases, with 19 bases separating them. The CDR3 is CASSPPVQEVWNEQFF. The DNA of the CDR3 is TGTGCCAGCTCACCGCCGGTCCAGGAGGTATGGAATGAGCAGTTCTTC.

Points on this clone: One end of the junction is discordant with germline, which a read error may explain. The rearrangement uses TRBV6-5 and TRBJ2-3; 8 positions match TRBD1. Germline CDR1 MNHEY, CDR2 SVGAGI. The CDR3 runs 13 residues. CDR3 coding DNA: TGTGCCAGCAGTCGACAGGGGCCAGATACGCAGTGTTTT. Residues: CASSRQGPDTQCF.

In its sample, this clone was seen a few times. This sequence joins TRBV2 and TRBJ1-4, with TRBD1 identical over 7 bases. The CDR3 loop spans 14 amino acids. V lost 7 bases, J lost 2 bases, and 4 bases stayed unmatched. Per the germline V gene, CDR1 is SNHLY and CDR2 is FYNNEI. CDR3 loop: CASTKGATNEKLFF. CDR3 bases: TGTGCCAGCACCAAGGGGGCTACTAATGAAAAACTGTTTTTT.

The V call is TRBV7-2, the J call TRBJ1-5; tentative D call: TRBD1 (6 bases). CDR1 and CDR2 from the germline V gene are SGHTA and FQGNSA. CDR3 size: 15 residues. The V gene lost 4 bases and the J gene lost 6 bases, with 16 bases spanning the gap. CDR3 sequence: CASSSTGGMAQPQHF. CDR3 bases: TGTGCCAGCAGCTCAACGGGGGGCATGGCTCAGCCCCAGCATTTT.

This clone occurred a few times. This chain uses TRBV7-2 with TRBJ1-3; D unclear. CDR3 length: 16 residues. Per germline, CDR1 SGHTA and CDR2 FQGNSA. Deletions cut 1 base from V and 0 bases from J, with 10 bases between. The CDR3 region has the DNA TGTGCCAGCAGCTTAGGCCCGGGTAGCTCTGGAAACACCATATATTTT. Encoded protein: CASSLGPGSSGNTIYF.

This chain joins TRBV7-2 and TRBJ2-7; D uncertain. The CDR3 extends over 13 amino acids. CDR1 and CDR2 (germline): SGHTA, FQGNSA. V lost 3 bases to trimming and J lost 2 bases, with 8 bases between them. As DNA, the CDR3 is TGTGCCAGCAGCTTCGGCAGGACCTACGAGCAGTACTTC. It codes for CASSFGRTYEQYF.

V gene TRBV19 combines with J gene TRBJ1-5, with D possibly TRBD1 on 6 matching bases. The CDR3 is 15 amino acids. Germline CDR1 is LNHDA and CDR2 is SQIVND (reference sequence). The V end was cut by 5 bases, the J end by 5 bases, with 16 bases between. For the CDR3, the DNA is TGTGCCAGTAGTCCAATCAGGGGCCGAGATCAGCCCCAGCATTTT. This codes for CASSPIRGRDQPQHF. Combining the CDR3 with reference TRBV19 and TRBJ1-5 gives the whole variable domain DGGITQSPKYLFRKEGQNVTLSCEQNLNHDAMYWYRQDPGQGLRLIYYSQIVNDFQKGDIAEGYSVSREKKESFPLTVTSAQKNPTAFYLCASSPIRGRDQPQHFGDGTRLSIL.